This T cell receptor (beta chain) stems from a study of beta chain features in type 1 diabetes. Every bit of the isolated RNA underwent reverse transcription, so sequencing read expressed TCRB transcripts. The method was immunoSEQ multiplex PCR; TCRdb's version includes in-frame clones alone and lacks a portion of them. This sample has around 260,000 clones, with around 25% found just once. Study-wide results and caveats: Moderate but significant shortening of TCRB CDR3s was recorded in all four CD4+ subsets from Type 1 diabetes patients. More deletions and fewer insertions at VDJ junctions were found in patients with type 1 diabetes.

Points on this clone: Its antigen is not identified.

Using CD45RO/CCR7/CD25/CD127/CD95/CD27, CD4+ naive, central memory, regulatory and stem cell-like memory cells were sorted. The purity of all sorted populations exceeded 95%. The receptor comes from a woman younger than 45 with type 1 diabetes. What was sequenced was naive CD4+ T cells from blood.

The CDR3: CASSFWAGAYGYTF. In DNA form, the CDR3 reads TGTGCCAGCAGTTTTTGGGCGGGGGCCTATGGCTACACCTTC. The V call is TRBV27, the J call TRBJ1-2; D perhaps matches TRBD1 (6 bases). This CDR3 is built from 14 residues. Germline loops: CDR1 MNHEY, CDR2 SMNVEV (reference sequence). Trimming took 3 bases from V and 4 from J, leaving 12 bases between them.